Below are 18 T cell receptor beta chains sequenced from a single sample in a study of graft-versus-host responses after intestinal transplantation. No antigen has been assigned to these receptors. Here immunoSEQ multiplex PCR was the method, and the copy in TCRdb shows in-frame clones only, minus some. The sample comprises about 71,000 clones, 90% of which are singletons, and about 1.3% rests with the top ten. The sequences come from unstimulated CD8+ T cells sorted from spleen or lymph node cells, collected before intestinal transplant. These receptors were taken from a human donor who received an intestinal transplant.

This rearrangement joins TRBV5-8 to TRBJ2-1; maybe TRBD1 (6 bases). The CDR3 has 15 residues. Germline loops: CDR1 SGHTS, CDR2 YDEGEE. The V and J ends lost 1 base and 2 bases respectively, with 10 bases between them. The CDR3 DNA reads TGTGCCAGCAGCTTGAGAGGGGGTACCTACAATGAGCAGTTCTTC. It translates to CASSLRGGTYNEQFF.

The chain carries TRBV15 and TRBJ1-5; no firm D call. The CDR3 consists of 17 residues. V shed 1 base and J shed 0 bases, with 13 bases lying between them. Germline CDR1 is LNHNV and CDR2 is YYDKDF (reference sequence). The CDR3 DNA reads TGTGCCACCAGCAGAGCCCTACCTGATTATAGCAATCAGCCCCAGCATTTT. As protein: CATSRALPDYSNQPQHF. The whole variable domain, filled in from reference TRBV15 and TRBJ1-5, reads DAMVIQNPRYQVTQFGKPVTLSCSQTLNHNVMYWYQQKSSQAPKLLFHYYDKDFNNEADTPDNFQSRRPNTSFCFLDIRSPGLGDTAMYLCATSRALPDYSNQPQHFGDGTRLSIL.

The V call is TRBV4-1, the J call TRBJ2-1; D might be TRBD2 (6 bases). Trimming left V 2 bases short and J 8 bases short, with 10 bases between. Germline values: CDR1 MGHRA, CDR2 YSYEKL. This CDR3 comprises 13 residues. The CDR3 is CASSQTSRDEQFF. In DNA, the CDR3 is TGCGCCAGCAGCCAAACTAGCCGGGATGAGCAGTTCTTC.

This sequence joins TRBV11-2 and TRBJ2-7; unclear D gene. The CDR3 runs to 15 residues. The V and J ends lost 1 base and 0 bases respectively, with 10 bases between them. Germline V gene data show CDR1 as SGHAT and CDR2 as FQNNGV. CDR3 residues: CASSLVATRSYEQYF. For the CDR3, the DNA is TGTGCCAGCAGCTTAGTAGCAACCCGCTCCTACGAGCAGTACTTC.

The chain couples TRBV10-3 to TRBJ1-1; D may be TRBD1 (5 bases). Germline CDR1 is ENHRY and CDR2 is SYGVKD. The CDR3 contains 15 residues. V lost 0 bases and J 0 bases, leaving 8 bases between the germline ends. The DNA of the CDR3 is TGTGCCATCAGTGAGTCGGGGACTGTGAACACTGAAGCTTTCTTT. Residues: CAISESGTVNTEAFF.

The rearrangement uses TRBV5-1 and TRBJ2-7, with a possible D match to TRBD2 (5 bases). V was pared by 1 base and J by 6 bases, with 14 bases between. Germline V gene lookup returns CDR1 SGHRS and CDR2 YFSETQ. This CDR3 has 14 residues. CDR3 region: CASSLSDFVGEQYF. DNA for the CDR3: TGCGCCAGCAGCTTGTCGGACTTCGTCGGCGAGCAGTACTTC.

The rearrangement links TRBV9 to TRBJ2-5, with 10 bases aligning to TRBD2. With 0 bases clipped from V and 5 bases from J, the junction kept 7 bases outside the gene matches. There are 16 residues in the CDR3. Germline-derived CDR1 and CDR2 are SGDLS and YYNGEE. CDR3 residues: CASSVEAAGGPETQYF. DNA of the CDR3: TGTGCCAGCAGCGTAGAGGCAGCGGGGGGGCCGGAGACCCAGTACTTC.

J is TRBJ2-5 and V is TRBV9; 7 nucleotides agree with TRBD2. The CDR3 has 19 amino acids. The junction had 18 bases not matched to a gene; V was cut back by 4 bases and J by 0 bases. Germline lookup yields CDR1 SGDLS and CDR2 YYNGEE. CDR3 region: CASSPTQWGGGPYQETQYF. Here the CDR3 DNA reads TGTGCCAGCAGCCCCACCCAATGGGGCGGGGGACCTTACCAAGAGACCCAGTACTTC.

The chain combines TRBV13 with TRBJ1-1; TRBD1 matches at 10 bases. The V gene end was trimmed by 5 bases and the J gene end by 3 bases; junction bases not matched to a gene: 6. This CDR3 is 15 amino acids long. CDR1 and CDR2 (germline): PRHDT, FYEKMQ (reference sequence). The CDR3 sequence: CASSPGQGVDTEAFF. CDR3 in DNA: TGTGCCAGCAGCCCCGGACAGGGGGTGGACACTGAAGCTTTCTTT.

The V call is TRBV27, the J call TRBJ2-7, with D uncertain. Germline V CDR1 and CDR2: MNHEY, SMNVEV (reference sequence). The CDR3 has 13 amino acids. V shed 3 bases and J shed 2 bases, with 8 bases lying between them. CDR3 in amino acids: CASSFQVPYEQYF. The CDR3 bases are TGTGCCAGCAGTTTCCAGGTCCCCTACGAGCAGTACTTC.

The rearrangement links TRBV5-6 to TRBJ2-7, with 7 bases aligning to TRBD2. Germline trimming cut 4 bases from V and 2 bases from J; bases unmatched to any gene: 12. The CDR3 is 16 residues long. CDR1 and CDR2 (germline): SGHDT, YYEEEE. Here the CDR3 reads CASSGGVFARTYEQYF. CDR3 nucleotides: TGTGCCAGCAGCGGGGGGGTGTTCGCCCGAACCTACGAGCAGTACTTC.

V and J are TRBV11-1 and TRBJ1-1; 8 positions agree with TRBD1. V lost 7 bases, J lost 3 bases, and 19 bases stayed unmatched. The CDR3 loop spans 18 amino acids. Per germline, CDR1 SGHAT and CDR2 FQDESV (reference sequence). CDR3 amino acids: CASTPVAGGALLDTEAFF. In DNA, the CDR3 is TGTGCCAGCACCCCCGTAGCAGGGGGCGCTCTCTTGGACACTGAAGCTTTCTTT.

DNA for the CDR3: TGTGCCAGCAGCTCGACAGGGGCCCAAGAGACCCAGTACTTC. Protein product: CASSSTGAQETQYF. This sequence joins TRBV7-9 and TRBJ2-5; 8 positions match TRBD1. The J segment lost 1 base and the V segment lost 4 bases, leaving 2 bases of the junction unmatched. Germline CDR1 is SEHNR and CDR2 is FQNEAQ (reference sequence). The CDR3 contains 14 residues. Supplemented by reference TRBV7-9 and TRBJ2-5, the full variable domain reads DTGVSQNPRHKITKRGQNVTFRCDPISEHNRLYWYRQTLGQGPEFLTYFQNEAQLEKSRLLSDRFSAERPKGSFSTLEIQRTEQGDSAMYLCASSSTGAQETQYFGPGTRLLVL.

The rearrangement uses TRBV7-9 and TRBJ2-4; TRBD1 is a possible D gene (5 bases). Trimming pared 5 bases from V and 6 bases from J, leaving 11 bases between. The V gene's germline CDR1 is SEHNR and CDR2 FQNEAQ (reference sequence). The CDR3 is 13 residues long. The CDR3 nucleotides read TGTGCCAGCAGCCCCGGACACCTAAACATTCAGTACTTC. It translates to CASSPGHLNIQYF.

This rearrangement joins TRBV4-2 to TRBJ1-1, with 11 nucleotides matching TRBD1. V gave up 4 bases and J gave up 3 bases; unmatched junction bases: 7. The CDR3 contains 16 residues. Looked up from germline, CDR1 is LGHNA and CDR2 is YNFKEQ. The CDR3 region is CASSPGTGGSDTEAFF. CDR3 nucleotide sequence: TGTGCCAGCAGCCCCGGGACAGGGGGGTCAGACACTGAAGCTTTCTTT.

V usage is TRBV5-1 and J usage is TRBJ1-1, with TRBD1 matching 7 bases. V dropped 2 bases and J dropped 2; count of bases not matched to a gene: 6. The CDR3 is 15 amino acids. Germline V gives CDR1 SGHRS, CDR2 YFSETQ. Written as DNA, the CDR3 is TGCGCCAGCAGCTTCACAGGGGCCCTAAACACTGAAGCTTTCTTT. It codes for CASSFTGALNTEAFF.

The CDR3, as DNA: TGTGCCAGCTCCCAGACTAGTTTGGGGGAGCAGTACTTC. This gives the protein CASSQTSLGEQYF. V usage is TRBV5-4 and J usage is TRBJ2-7; a possible D gene is TRBD2 (6 bases). Trimming removed 7 bases from V and 7 bases from J, with 18 bases in between. Germline V gives CDR1 SGHNT, CDR2 YYREEE (reference sequence). The CDR3 contains 13 residues. Complete variable domain (other parts from reference TRBV5-4 and TRBJ2-7): ETGVTQSPTHLIKTRGQQVTLRCSSQSGHNTVSWYQQALGQGPQFIFQYYREEENGRGNFPPRFSGLQFPNYSSELNVNALELDDSALYLCASSQTSLGEQYFGPGTRLTVT.

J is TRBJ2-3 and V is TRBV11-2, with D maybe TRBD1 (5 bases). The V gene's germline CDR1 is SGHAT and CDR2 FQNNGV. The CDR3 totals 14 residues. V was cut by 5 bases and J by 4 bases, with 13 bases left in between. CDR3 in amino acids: CASSNTGWADTQYF. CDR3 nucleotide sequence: TGTGCCAGCAGCAATACAGGCTGGGCAGATACGCAGTATTTT. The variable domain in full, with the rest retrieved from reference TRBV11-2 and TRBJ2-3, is EAGVAQSPRYKIIEKRQSVAFWCNPISGHATLYWYQQILGQGPKLLIQFQNNGVVDDSQLPKDRFSAERLKGVDSTLKIQPAKLEDSAVYLCASSNTGWADTQYFGPGTRLTVL.